This T cell receptor beta chain is from a study of identical twins. This clonotype was seen more than once but under ten times. Trimming cost V 5 bases and J 6 bases, with 17 bases left between them. CDR1 and CDR2 from the germline V gene are SGHKS and YYEKEE (reference sequence). The CDR3 has 14 amino acids. TCRdb reanalysed the 5' RACE reads using MiXCR and keeps one entry per CDR3 protein. This sample has about 690,000 distinct CDR3 sequences, with 5.5% to 6.5% found just once. The gene calls are TRBV5-5 and TRBJ1-1; D may be TRBD1 (5 bases). The sequenced sample consisted of naive T cells sorted from blood. The TCR sequence derives from a man between 18 and 35 years old in good health. In nucleotides, the CDR3 is TGTGCCAGCAGAAACACCAGGGTAATGGCTGAAGCTTTCTTT. Translating it yields CASRNTRVMAEAFF.